This T cell receptor beta chain was sequenced for a study of T cells in Graves' hyperthyroidism and ophthalmopathy. Study results and limitations: A 13 V-J signature model discriminated ophthalmopathy versus stable hyperthyroidism. Median prediction lead before ophthalmopathy onset was 5.5 to 7 months with the model.

Ophthalmopathy patients had moderate-to-severe active disease, CAS ≥3, NOSPECS ≥4, and disease duration under 3 months. In making diagnoses, clinical symptoms, serum thyroxine and TRAb, thyroid ultrasound and orbital computed tomography were all used. Comment on this clonotype: Its antigen remains unknown.

Germline CDR1 is MNHEY and CDR2 is SMNVEV (reference sequence). This CDR3 contains 13 residues. V was shortened by 6 bases and J by 5 bases, with 14 bases between the two germline ends. Using RNA transcripts as the source, TCR beta CDR3 regions were amplified. The HTBI primer set drove a first-round RT-PCR of the TCR CDR3. MiXCR was run by TCRdb on the multiplex PCR reads, yielding one entry per CDR3 protein. The table lists around 600,000 distinct CDR3 sequences, roughly 14% of them singletons. This sequence joins TRBV27 and TRBJ2-7; D is possibly TRBD1 (5 bases). The receptor was isolated from a woman aged 45-59 years with Graves' ophthalmopathy. Sequenced material: blood. The CDR3 DNA is TGTGCCAGCAGCGACAGCCAGACCGACGAGCAGTACTTC. This encodes CASSDSQTDEQYF.